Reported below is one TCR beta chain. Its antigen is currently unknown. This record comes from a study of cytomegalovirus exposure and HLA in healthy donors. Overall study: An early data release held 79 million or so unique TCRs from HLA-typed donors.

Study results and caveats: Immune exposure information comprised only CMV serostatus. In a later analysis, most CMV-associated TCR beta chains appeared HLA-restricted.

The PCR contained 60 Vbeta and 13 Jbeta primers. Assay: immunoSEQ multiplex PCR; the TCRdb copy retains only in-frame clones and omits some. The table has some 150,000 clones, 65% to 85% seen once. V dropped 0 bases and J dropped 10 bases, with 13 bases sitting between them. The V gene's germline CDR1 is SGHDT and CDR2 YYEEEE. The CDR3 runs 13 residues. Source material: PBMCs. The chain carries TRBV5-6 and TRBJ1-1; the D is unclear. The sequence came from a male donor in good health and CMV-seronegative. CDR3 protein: CASSLGSERGAFF. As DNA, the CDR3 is TGTGCCAGCAGCTTGGGGAGTGAGCGGGGAGCTTTCTTT. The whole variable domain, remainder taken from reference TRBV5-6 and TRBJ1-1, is DAGVTQSPTHLIKTRGQQVTLRCSPKSGHDTVSWYQQALGQGPQFIFQYYEEEERQRGNFPDRFSGHQFPNYSSELNVNALLLGDSALYLCASSLGSERGAFFGQGTRLTVV.